The 32 T cell receptor beta chains below all came from one sample that was sequenced in a study of CD8 T cells in ankylosing spondylitis. TCRdb reprocessed the 5' RACE reads via MiXCR and lists one record per CDR3 protein. The table includes about 130,000 distinct CDR3 sequences, just under 7.5% detected once. The sample comprised blood, either unsorted or a sorted T cell fraction (not recorded which). The receptors were gathered from a female donor with ankylosing spondylitis or in good health (not recorded which).

This clonotype was recorded at least ten times. J is TRBJ1-2 and V is TRBV20-1, with no clear D. Per the germline V gene, CDR1 is DFQATT and CDR2 is SNEGSKA (reference sequence). The CDR3 is 15 residues long. Deletions cut 2 bases from V and 5 bases from J, with 18 bases between. This chain's CDR3 is CSARPPDEPLYGYTF. As DNA, the CDR3 is TGCAGTGCTAGACCCCCTGATGAGCCGCTATATGGCTACACCTTC.

This clonotype was recorded many times. This chain joins TRBV20-1 and TRBJ1-1; 7 bases fit TRBD1. Germline V gene data show CDR1 as DFQATT and CDR2 as SNEGSKA (reference sequence). CDR3 length: 13 amino acids. V gave up 6 bases and J gave up 6 bases; unmatched junction bases: 10. The CDR3 region has the DNA TGCAGTGCCCCAACCTTCAGGGGGTCTGAAGCTTTCTTT. Protein product: CSAPTFRGSEAFF.

In its sample, this clonotype was seen a few times. This sequence joins TRBV11-2 and TRBJ2-2; D not certain. There are 13 residues in the CDR3. Germline-derived CDR1 and CDR2 are SGHAT and FQNNGV. V was shortened by 5 bases and J by 8 bases, with 12 bases between the two germline ends. The CDR3 DNA sequence: TGTGCCAGCAGCCCAGTTGGTGGGGGGGAGCTGTTTTTT. Translation gives CASSPVGGGELFF.

Ten or more counts support this clonotype. The rearrangement joins TRBV4-1 to TRBJ2-3, with D tentatively TRBD1 or TRBD2 (5 bases each). Trimming stripped 6 bases from V and 0 bases from J, with 19 bases between. Looked up from germline, CDR1 is MGHRA and CDR2 is YSYEKL. The CDR3 totals 17 residues. The CDR3 reads CASRLGFGGFSTDTQYF. The CDR3 nucleotides read TGCGCCAGCAGGCTCGGTTTTGGGGGATTTAGCACAGATACGCAGTATTTT.

In this sample, this clonotype turned up a few times. The chain joins TRBV7-9 to TRBJ2-1, with D hard to call. This CDR3 is 15 amino acids long. The germline V gene has CDR1 SEHNR and CDR2 FQNEAQ (reference sequence). The germline V and J ends were trimmed by 5 bases and 2 bases, with 13 bases remaining between them. The CDR3: CASSLTIKPYNEQFF. CDR3 DNA: TGTGCCAGCAGCCTCACTATAAAACCCTACAATGAGCAGTTCTTC.

This clonotype was recorded at least ten times. This chain links TRBV12-3 or TRBV12-4 with TRBJ1-5, with D possibly matching TRBD1 (5 bases). The CDR3 is made up of 14 amino acids. Deletions cut 6 bases from V and 6 bases from J, with 15 bases between. CDR3 DNA: TGTGCCAGCAGGCCTCAGGGAGACAGTCAGCCCCAGCATTTT. Encoded protein: CASRPQGDSQPQHF.

This clonotype was observed many times. CDR3: CASRPRPGTRGTDTQYF. The CDR3 bases are TGTGCCAGCAGACCACGACCCGGGACTCGGGGCACAGATACGCAGTATTTT. The chain combines TRBV6-1 with TRBJ2-3; possible D gene TRBD2, 6 bases. The V end was cut by 6 bases, the J end by 1 base, with 20 bases between. CDR1 is MNHNS and CDR2 is SASEGT in the germline V gene. The CDR3 contains 17 residues.

This chain uses TRBV15 with TRBJ2-5, with 8 nucleotides matching TRBD2. Trimming at V came to 5 bases and at J to 4 bases, leaving 6 bases not matched to a gene. From germline, CDR1 is LNHNV and CDR2 YYDKDF (reference sequence). This CDR3 contains 14 residues. CDR3 sequence: CATSFGLARETQYF. CDR3 in DNA: TGTGCCACCAGCTTCGGACTAGCTCGAGAGACCCAGTACTTC.

This clonotype was counted at least ten times. The chain uses TRBV5-6 and TRBJ1-1, with no clear D. CDR3 length: 13 residues. Germline CDR1 reads SGHDT; CDR2 reads YYEEEE. Trimming stripped 4 bases from V and 6 bases from J, with 13 bases between. The CDR3 DNA reads as TGTGCCAGCAGCCCCAGGCCGAAAGCTGAAGCTTTCTTT. Residues: CASSPRPKAEAFF.

V usage is TRBV20-1 and J usage is TRBJ2-7, with TRBD1 matching 7 bases. This CDR3 has 14 residues. Trimming cost V 0 bases and J 8 bases; bases outside gene matches: 10. CDR1 and CDR2 (germline): DFQATT, SNEGSKA (reference sequence). The CDR3 DNA follows: TGCAGTGCTAGAGATCCGGGACAGTCTTCGCAGCAGTACTTC. Translating gives CSARDPGQSSQQYF.

In this sample, this clonotype turned up many times. In DNA, the CDR3 is TGCGCCAGCAGCTTGGCCGGACAGGAGCAGTACTTC. Residues: CASSLAGQEQYF. The chain carries TRBV5-1 and TRBJ2-7; tentative D call: TRBD1 (6 bases). CDR1 SGHRS and CDR2 YFSETQ come from the germline V gene. The CDR3 runs to 12 residues. With 0 bases removed from V and 7 bases from J, the gap between germline ends came to 8 bases.

This clonotype was seen at least ten times. The chain employs TRBV12-3 or TRBV12-4 and TRBJ2-7; 8 positions match TRBD1. V was pared by 7 bases and J by 1 base, with 6 bases of the junction left unmatched. CDR3 length equals 14 residues. The CDR3 nucleotides read TGTGCCAGCACCCGGACAGGGAGGTCCTACGAGCAGTACTTC. Protein sequence: CASTRTGRSYEQYF.

This clonotype was counted ten times or more. CDR3 sequence reads: CASSFTGAYQETQYF. The CDR3 DNA is TGCGCCAGCAGCTTCACAGGGGCGTACCAAGAGACCCAGTACTTC. This chain connects TRBV5-1 to TRBJ2-5, with 7 bases that match TRBD1. J lost 0 bases, V lost 2 bases, and 4 bases had no gene match. The CDR3 is 15 amino acids. Germline values: CDR1 SGHRS, CDR2 YFSETQ.

This clonotype has ten or more counts. This sequence joins TRBV12-3 or TRBV12-4 and TRBJ2-6; D is unclear. Trimming shortened V by 8 bases and J by 3 bases, and 8 bases separated the two germline ends. The CDR3 covers 13 residues. CDR3 coding DNA: TGTGCCAGCCGTCTGAGTGGGGCCAACGTCCTGACTTTC. Encoded protein: CASRLSGANVLTF.

This clonotype occurred many times. As DNA, the CDR3 is TGCGCCAGCAGCTTGGCCTTGGAAGAGAACACTGAAGCTTTCTTT. Translation gives CASSLALEENTEAFF. The rearrangement links TRBV5-1 to TRBJ1-1; D remains ambiguous. Trimming cost V 0 bases and J 1 base, with 10 bases left between them. In germline, CDR1 is SGHRS, CDR2 YFSETQ. The CDR3 is made up of 15 amino acids.

CDR3 residues: CSASVGGGLPDTQYF. DNA of the CDR3: TGCAGTGCTAGCGTCGGGGGGGGCCTTCCAGATACGCAGTATTTT. The chain recombines TRBV20-1 with TRBJ2-3; 8 bases are a match to TRBD2. The CDR3 is 15 residues long. V lost 3 bases and J lost 4; bases outside the gene matches: 9. The V gene's germline CDR1 is DFQATT and CDR2 SNEGSKA (reference sequence).

This clonotype was detected ten times or more. The V call is TRBV3-1, the J call TRBJ2-7; the D call may be TRBD1 or TRBD2 (5 bases each). V was clipped by 2 bases and J by 5 bases, with 13 bases between them. Germline-derived CDR1 and CDR2 are LGHDT and YNNKEL (reference sequence). The CDR3 runs 14 residues. CDR3 in DNA: TGTGCCAGCAGCCAACAACCGGGACGCGACGAGCAGTACTTC. Translation: CASSQQPGRDEQYF.

This clonotype has ten or more counts. The CDR3 loop reads CSVGPSGGPDIYNEQFF. CDR3 DNA: TGCAGCGTCGGGCCTAGCGGGGGCCCAGACATATACAATGAGCAGTTCTTC. This sequence joins TRBV29-1 and TRBJ2-1, with 10 bases matching TRBD2. Trimming removed 6 bases from V and 4 bases from J; junction bases left unmatched: 15. This CDR3 contains 17 residues. CDR1 SQVTM and CDR2 ANQGSEA come from the germline V gene.

This clonotype has ten or more counts. This chain links TRBV7-2 with TRBJ2-3; TRBD2 might be the D (5 bases). The germline CDR1 and CDR2 sequences are SGHTA and FQGNSA. The CDR3 runs 13 residues. The V and J ends lost 0 bases and 5 bases respectively, with 6 bases between them. The CDR3 DNA is TGTGCCAGCAGCTTAGCAGCGGAAGATACGCAGTATTTT. It translates to CASSLAAEDTQYF.

This clonotype was counted ten times or more. The chain links TRBV20-1 to TRBJ1-1; tentative D call: TRBD1 (5 bases). The germline CDR1 and CDR2 sequences are DFQATT and SNEGSKA (reference sequence). V was clipped by 3 bases and J by 1 base, with 12 bases between them. The CDR3 sequence is 14 residues long. As DNA, the CDR3 is TGCAGTGCTAGGCGGGGACCGCAGAACACTGAAGCTTTCTTT. It yields the protein CSARRGPQNTEAFF.

This clonotype was seen ten or more times. J is TRBJ2-1 and V is TRBV20-1; 9 bases map to TRBD1. The CDR3 is 14 residues long. Trimming removed 5 bases from V and 5 bases from J; junction bases left unmatched: 7. Germline values: CDR1 DFQATT, CDR2 SNEGSKA (reference sequence). The DNA for the CDR3 is TGCAGTGCTGCTTTGGGACAGGGAAACAATGAGCAGTTCTTC. Protein sequence: CSAALGQGNNEQFF.

This clonotype was picked up many times. The rearrangement links TRBV12-3 or TRBV12-4 to TRBJ1-1; 7 bases agree with TRBD1. V lost 6 bases, J lost 3 bases, and 10 bases stayed unmatched. The CDR3 runs to 15 residues. CDR3 region: CASRGNRGRYTEAFF. The CDR3 DNA reads TGTGCCAGCAGGGGAAACAGGGGCAGGTACACTGAAGCTTTCTTT.

There are many counts of this clonotype. The chain joins TRBV5-6 to TRBJ2-7; no clear D. V was trimmed by 0 bases and J by 4 bases, leaving 8 bases between them. The germline V gene has CDR1 SGHDT and CDR2 YYEEEE. The CDR3 runs 13 residues. The CDR3 loop is CASSLAEVYEQYF. For the CDR3, the DNA is TGTGCCAGCAGCTTGGCCGAAGTTTACGAGCAGTACTTC.

This clonotype was picked up many times. This chain uses TRBV6-6 with TRBJ2-7; D could derive from TRBD1 or TRBD2 (6 bases each). The ends were cut back, 8 bases at V and 5 bases at J, with 13 bases in the middle. This CDR3 is 12 amino acids long. Germline CDR1 MNHNY, CDR2 SVGAGI (reference sequence). The CDR3 nucleotides are TGTGCCAGCTCAGGGGCGGGACACGAGCAGTACTTC. Amino acids: CASSGAGHEQYF.

This clonotype was seen many times. The chain combines TRBV19 with TRBJ1-1, with TRBD1 identical over 11 bases. The CDR3 is 16 residues long. V dropped 4 bases and J dropped 3; count of bases not matched to a gene: 7. The germline CDR1 and CDR2 sequences are LNHDA and SQIVND (reference sequence). The CDR3 here is CASSTNQGQGDTEAFF. CDR3 sequence (DNA): TGTGCCAGTAGTACAAACCAGGGACAGGGGGACACTGAAGCTTTCTTT.

This clonotype was detected ten times or more. The V call is TRBV20-1, the J call TRBJ2-3, with TRBD2 matching over 8 bases. This CDR3 comprises 16 residues. Per the germline V gene, CDR1 is DFQATT and CDR2 is SNEGSKA (reference sequence). V gave up 3 bases and J gave up 1 base; unmatched junction bases: 9. The CDR3 spells CSASGGGPGGTDTQYF. CDR3 DNA sequence: TGCAGTGCTAGCGGGGGGGGCCCGGGTGGCACAGATACGCAGTATTTT.

This clonotype was recorded many times. The chain couples TRBV4-1 to TRBJ1-2; TRBD1 matches 7 bases. The junction had 9 bases not matched to a gene; V was cut back by 2 bases and J by 3 bases. This CDR3 has 16 amino acids. CDR1 MGHRA and CDR2 YSYEKL come from the germline V gene. The CDR3 reads CASSQPAKGADYGYTF. DNA for the CDR3: TGCGCCAGCAGCCAACCCGCCAAGGGGGCAGACTATGGCTACACCTTC.

This clonotype has ten or more counts. The rearrangement links TRBV27 to TRBJ1-6, with 7 bases fitting TRBD1. Trimming removed 3 bases from V and 6 bases from J; junction bases left unmatched: 11. CDR3 length: 17 residues. Looked up from germline, CDR1 is MNHEY and CDR2 is SMNVEV (reference sequence). CDR3 nucleotide sequence: TGTGCCAGCAGTTTCCTCCCTCGACAGGGAATTAATTCACCCCTCCACTTT. It translates to CASSFLPRQGINSPLHF.

This clonotype came up many times. CDR3 coding DNA: TGCGCCAGCAGCTTGCAGCCCGTGAACTATGGCTACACCTTC. Amino acids: CASSLQPVNYGYTF. This rearrangement joins TRBV5-1 to TRBJ1-2, with no clear D. V was clipped by 1 base and J by 2 bases, with 9 bases between them. From germline, CDR1 is SGHRS and CDR2 YFSETQ. The CDR3 has 14 residues. Full variable domain (missing parts from reference TRBV5-1 and TRBJ1-2): KAGVTQTPRYLIKTRGQQVTLSCSPISGHRSVSWYQQTPGQGLQFLFEYFSETQRNKGNFPGRFSGRQFSNSRSEMNVSTLELGDSALYLCASSLQPVNYGYTFGSGTRLTVV.

This clonotype was observed many times. The chain has TRBV10-3 and TRBJ2-3, with D possibly matching TRBD2 (5 bases). Germline lookup yields CDR1 ENHRY and CDR2 SYGVKD. This CDR3 is built from 13 residues. Trimming pared 8 bases from V and 3 bases from J, leaving 12 bases between. In DNA form, the CDR3 reads TGTGCCATCGGAGGCGTGGGGACAGATACGCAGTATTTT. This gives the protein CAIGGVGTDTQYF.

This clonotype was picked up many times. This chain uses TRBV7-2 with TRBJ2-6, with D unresolved. V was trimmed by 3 bases and J by 0 bases, leaving 9 bases between them. This CDR3 is 16 amino acids long. CDR1 and CDR2 from the germline V gene are SGHTA and FQGNSA. The CDR3 region is CASSFPLSSGANVLTF. The CDR3 bases are TGTGCCAGCAGCTTTCCACTCAGCTCTGGGGCCAACGTCCTGACTTTC. The entire variable domain, with the rest obtained from reference TRBV7-2 and TRBJ2-6, is as follows: GAGVSQSPSNKVTEKGKDVELRCDPISGHTALYWYRQSLGQGLEFLIYFQGNSAPDKSGLPSDRFSAERTGGSVSTLTIQRTQQEDSAVYLCASSFPLSSGANVLTFGAGSRLTVL.

This clonotype occurred many times. The rearrangement uses TRBV5-5 and TRBJ1-6; TRBD1 matches at 7 bases. The CDR3 loop spans 13 amino acids. J was trimmed by 7 bases and V by 6 bases; bases with no gene match: 4. The germline V gene has CDR1 SGHKS and CDR2 YYEKEE (reference sequence). The chain's CDR3 is CASTGTVNSPLHF. The DNA of the CDR3 is TGTGCCAGCACCGGGACAGTAAATTCACCCCTCCACTTT.